These 21 T cell receptor beta chains originate from one sample sequenced in a study of blood T cells in healthy people across ages. A sample-barcoded 5' primer and a J-beta primer mix were used in a second PCR of roughly 6 to 12 cycles. TCRdb passed the 5' RACE reads through MiXCR, listing each CDR3 protein once. The sample lists over a million distinct CDR3 sequences; 40% to 50% were seen once. Sample: blood. These TCRs come from a woman between 18 and 30 years old in good health.

Only a few counts were recorded for this clonotype. The V gene is TRBV24-1, the J gene TRBJ2-5; D might be TRBD1 (6 bases). The CDR3 covers 17 residues. CDR1 KGHDR and CDR2 SFDVKD come from the germline V gene. V lost 2 bases, J lost 0 bases, and 15 bases lay in between. The CDR3 protein is CATSDSWGHPYQETQYF. DNA for the CDR3: TGTGCCACCAGTGATTCCTGGGGACACCCGTACCAAGAGACCCAGTACTTC.

This chain links TRBV20-1 with TRBJ1-1; a weak D match, TRBD1 (5 bases). This CDR3 region has 13 residues. Germline loops: CDR1 DFQATT, CDR2 SNEGSKA (reference sequence). Trimming took 2 bases from V and 1 from J, leaving 8 bases between them. The CDR3 DNA reads TGCAGTGCTAGATGGGGGGGGAACACTGAAGCTTTCTTT. Its protein is CSARWGGNTEAFF.

This clonotype occurred a few times. This chain uses TRBV20-1 with TRBJ1-4; D not certain. CDR1 and CDR2 from the germline V gene are DFQATT and SNEGSKA (reference sequence). V was clipped by 6 bases and J by 4 bases, with 9 bases between them. This CDR3 is built from 12 residues. CDR3 DNA sequence: TGCAGTGCACCGGACCATAATGAAAAACTGTTTTTT. It specifies CSAPDHNEKLFF.

This clonotype was detected only a few times. The chain joins TRBV7-9 to TRBJ1-1; the D gene is possibly TRBD1 (5 bases). The V gene's germline CDR1 is SEHNR and CDR2 FQNEAQ (reference sequence). Trimming stripped 1 base from V and 8 bases from J, with 11 bases between. The CDR3 consists of 13 residues. CDR3 sequence: CASSLGGTVEAFF. The CDR3 DNA follows: TGTGCCAGCAGCTTAGGCGGGACGGTCGAAGCTTTCTTT.

The chain has TRBV20-1 and TRBJ2-7; possibly TRBD2 for D (6 bases). The CDR3 consists of 13 residues. Germline V lookup: CDR1 DFQATT, CDR2 SNEGSKA (reference sequence). Trimming cost V 3 bases and J 2 bases, with 11 bases left between them. CDR3 nucleotides: TGCAGTGCTAGCCCCGGGACTGCCTACGAGCAGTACTTC. Protein product: CSASPGTAYEQYF.

Details on this clonotype: One end of the junction varies from germline; a read error may be responsible. V gene TRBV10-3 combines with J gene TRBJ2-6, with a possible D match to TRBD1 (6 bases). In germline, CDR1 is ENHRY, CDR2 SYGVKD. The CDR3 spans 16 residues. The CDR3 region has the DNA TGTGCCATCAGTGGGACAGCCTCCTCTGGGGCCAACGTCCCGACTTTC. It codes for CAISGTASSGANVPTF.

The chain has TRBV12-3 or TRBV12-4 and TRBJ2-1; perhaps TRBD2 as D (6 bases). The CDR3 has 14 residues. Deletions cut 10 bases from V and 4 bases from J, with 17 bases between. The CDR3 spells CATVGISGYNEQFF. As DNA, the CDR3 is TGTGCCACCGTAGGCATTAGCGGATACAATGAGCAGTTCTTC.

The chain has TRBV28 and TRBJ1-1, with no clear D. V lost 6 bases, J lost 4 bases, and 15 bases lay in between. This CDR3 comprises 14 residues. CDR1 MDHEN and CDR2 SYDVKM come from the germline V gene. The CDR3 region has the DNA TGTGCCAGCAGCCGCAGAAGGGCGGGCACTGAAGCTTTCTTT. It specifies CASSRRRAGTEAFF. The full variable domain, in which reference TRBV28 and TRBJ1-1 provide the parts outside the CDR3, is DVKVTQSSRYLVKRTGEKVFLECVQDMDHENMFWYRQDPGLGLRLIYFSYDVKMKEKGDIPEGYSVSREKKERFSLILESASTNQTSMYLCASSRRRAGTEAFFGQGTRLTVV.

V and J are TRBV12-3 or TRBV12-4 and TRBJ2-3, with no clear D. Trimming removed 3 bases at V and 2 bases at J, with 12 bases between. The CDR3 sequence is 15 residues long. The CDR3 sequence is CASSLYRTLTDTQYF. CDR3 coding DNA: TGTGCCAGCAGTTTGTACAGAACACTCACAGATACGCAGTATTTT.

V gene TRBV10-3 combines with J gene TRBJ1-6; D is undetermined. The CDR3 contains 12 residues. Looked up from germline, CDR1 is ENHRY and CDR2 is SYGVKD. V lost 2 bases to trimming and J lost 9 bases, with 5 bases between them. Here the CDR3 reads CAISEGISPLHF. In DNA form, the CDR3 reads TGTGCCATCAGTGAGGGGATTTCACCCCTCCACTTT.

Here the CDR3 DNA reads TGTGCCAGCAGCCAGCCGGGACAGCCAACTAATGAAAAACTGTTTTTT. This sequence encodes CASSQPGQPTNEKLFF. The chain uses TRBV3-1 and TRBJ1-4; the match to TRBD1 covers 7 bases. The J segment lost 0 bases and the V segment lost 3 bases, leaving 4 bases of the junction unmatched. The length of the CDR3 is 16 residues. CDR1 LGHDT and CDR2 YNNKEL come from the germline V gene (reference sequence).

The genes are TRBV20-1 and TRBJ2-1, with TRBD2 identical over 10 bases. This CDR3 has 15 amino acids. CDR1 and CDR2 from the germline V gene are DFQATT and SNEGSKA (reference sequence). V lost 7 bases and J lost 4; bases outside the gene matches: 10. The CDR3 sequence is CSGVVAGGRYNEQFF. The CDR3 DNA is TGCAGTGGGGTTGTAGCGGGGGGCAGGTACAATGAGCAGTTCTTC.

The chain carries TRBV30 and TRBJ2-1, with D maybe TRBD2 (5 bases). V was cut by 1 base and J by 12 bases, with 7 bases left in between. The CDR3 contains 10 residues. Germline loops: CDR1 GTSNPN, CDR2 SVGIG (reference sequence). Here the CDR3 DNA reads TGTGCCTGGAGTGGACGGGGGCAGTTCTTC. It codes for CAWSGRGQFF. Drawing the rest from reference TRBV30 and TRBJ2-1, the complete variable domain is SQTIHQWPATLVQPVGSPLSLECTVEGTSNPNLYWYRQAAGRGLQLLFYSVGIGQISSEVPQNLSASRPQDRQFILSSKKLLLSDSGFYLCAWSGRGQFFGPGTRLTVL.

In its sample, this clonotype was seen a few times. V and J are TRBV7-9 and TRBJ2-2, with TRBD2 identical over 9 bases. The CDR3 spans 17 residues. The ends lost 5 bases at V and 7 bases at J; junction bases unmatched: 14. The germline V gene encodes CDR1 SEHNR and CDR2 FQNEAQ (reference sequence). The chain's CDR3 is CASSRREGNVDSGELFF. The DNA for the CDR3 is TGTGCCAGCAGCCGGCGGGAGGGGAACGTGGATAGCGGGGAGCTGTTTTTT. Looking up the rest from reference TRBV7-9 and TRBJ2-2 gives the full variable domain: DTGVSQNPRHKITKRGQNVTFRCDPISEHNRLYWYRQTLGQGPEFLTYFQNEAQLEKSRLLSDRFSAERPKGSFSTLEIQRTEQGDSAMYLCASSRREGNVDSGELFFGEGSRLTVL.

This clonotype was counted at least ten times. CDR3 sequence reads: CASSPRTGSSYGYTF. The CDR3 DNA reads TGTGCCAGCAGTCCCCGGACAGGGTCGTCCTATGGCTACACCTTC. The chain uses TRBV12-3 or TRBV12-4 and TRBJ1-2; 8 bases are a match to TRBD1. J was trimmed by 4 bases and V by 5 bases; bases with no gene match: 9. The CDR3 length is 15 residues.

V gene TRBV20-1 combines with J gene TRBJ2-3; 11 bases agree with TRBD2. Per the germline V gene, CDR1 is DFQATT and CDR2 is SNEGSKA (reference sequence). Germline trimming cut 3 bases from V and 7 bases from J; bases unmatched to any gene: 15. CDR3 length: 17 amino acids. The CDR3 nucleotides are TGCAGTGCTAGTTTGGGGCTAGCGGGGGGTACTTCATATACGCAGTATTTT. Amino acids: CSASLGLAGGTSYTQYF.

In this sample, this clonotype turned up many times. The chain links TRBV7-2 to TRBJ1-2, with D tentatively TRBD1 (6 bases). Trimming stripped 0 bases from V and 1 base from J, with 9 bases between. From germline, CDR1 is SGHTA and CDR2 FQGNSA. The CDR3 has 15 amino acids. CDR3 nucleotide sequence: TGTGCCAGCAGCTTAGCGGCAGGGGATAACTATGGCTACACCTTC. Translation: CASSLAAGDNYGYTF.

This sequence joins TRBV20-1 and TRBJ2-7, with TRBD1 matching 7 bases. The V and J ends lost 6 bases and 1 base, in that order; junction bases with no gene match: 12. The CDR3 spans 15 residues. Germline V CDR1 and CDR2: DFQATT, SNEGSKA (reference sequence). The CDR3 DNA sequence: TGCAGTGCCCCCGACAGGCAGGGGGTATCCTACGAGCAGTACTTC. Translated: CSAPDRQGVSYEQYF.

This clonotype was seen just once. A clone one base away is much larger, so this may be a read error. The chain uses TRBV7-2 and TRBJ2-5; D unresolved. The CDR3 sequence is 13 residues long. From germline, CDR1 is SGHTA and CDR2 FQGNSA. In nucleotides, the CDR3 is TGTGCCAACAGCTTTACCTTCGGCGAGACCCAGTACTTC. Its protein is CANSFTFGETQYF.

The rearrangement joins TRBV3-1 to TRBJ2-2; 8 bases map to TRBD1. Unmatched junction bases numbered 8, after V lost 5 bases and J lost 3 bases. The CDR3 length is 16 residues. Looked up from germline, CDR1 is LGHDT and CDR2 is YNNKEL (reference sequence). CDR3 protein: CASSGGTGTHTGELFF. CDR3 sequence (DNA): TGTGCCAGCAGCGGGGGGACAGGTACTCACACCGGGGAGCTGTTTTTT.

This rearrangement joins TRBV21-1 to TRBJ2-2. TRBV21-1 is termed a pseudogene. This CDR3 contains 17 residues. The CDR3 nucleotides are TGTGCCAGCAGCAAAGTTAGGGAGTTCGACGAAACCGGGGAGCTGTTTTTT. This codes for CASSKVREFDETGELFF.